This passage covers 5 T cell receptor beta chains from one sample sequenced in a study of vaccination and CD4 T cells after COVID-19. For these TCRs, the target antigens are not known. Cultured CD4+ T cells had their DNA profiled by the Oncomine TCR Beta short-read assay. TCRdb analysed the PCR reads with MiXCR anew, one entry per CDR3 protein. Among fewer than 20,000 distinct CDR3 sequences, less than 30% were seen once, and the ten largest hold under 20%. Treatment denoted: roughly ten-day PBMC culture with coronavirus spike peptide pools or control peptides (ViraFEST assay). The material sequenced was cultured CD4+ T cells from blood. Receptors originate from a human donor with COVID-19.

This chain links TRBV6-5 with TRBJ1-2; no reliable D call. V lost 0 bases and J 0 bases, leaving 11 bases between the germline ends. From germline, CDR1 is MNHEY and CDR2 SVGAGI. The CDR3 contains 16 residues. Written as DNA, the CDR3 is TGTGCCAGCAGTTACTCCCGACACACAGCTAACTATGGCTACACCTTC. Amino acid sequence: CASSYSRHTANYGYTF.

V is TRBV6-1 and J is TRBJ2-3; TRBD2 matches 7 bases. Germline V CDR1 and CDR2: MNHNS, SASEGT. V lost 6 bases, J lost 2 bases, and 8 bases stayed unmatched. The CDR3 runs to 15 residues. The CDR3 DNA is TGTGCCAGCAGCCCCATCAGCGGGAACACAGATACGCAGTATTTT. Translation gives CASSPISGNTDTQYF.

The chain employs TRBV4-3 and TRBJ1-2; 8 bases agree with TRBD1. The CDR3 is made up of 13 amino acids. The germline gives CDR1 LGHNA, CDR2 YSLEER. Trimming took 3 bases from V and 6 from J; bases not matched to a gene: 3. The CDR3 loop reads CASSHDRGDGYTF. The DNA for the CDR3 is TGCGCCAGCAGCCACGACAGGGGAGATGGCTACACCTTC.

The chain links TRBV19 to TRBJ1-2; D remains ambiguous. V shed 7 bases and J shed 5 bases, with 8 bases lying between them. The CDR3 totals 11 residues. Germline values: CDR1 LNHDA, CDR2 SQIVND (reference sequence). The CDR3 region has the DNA TGTGCCAGTACCCATGGGTATGGCTACACCTTC. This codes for CASTHGYGYTF.

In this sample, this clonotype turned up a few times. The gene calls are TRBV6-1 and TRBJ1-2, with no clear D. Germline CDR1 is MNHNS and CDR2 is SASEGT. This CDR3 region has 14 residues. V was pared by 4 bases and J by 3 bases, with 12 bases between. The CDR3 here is CASSAFGRDYGYTF. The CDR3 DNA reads TGTGCCAGCAGTGCGTTCGGACGGGACTATGGCTACACCTTC.